This entry lists 29 T cell receptor beta chains sequenced from one sample in a study of shared clonotypes between healthy human individuals. Data came from immunoSEQ multiplex PCR; TCRdb stores just in-frame clones and leaves some out. The data show 550,000 to 750,000 clones, with around 92% seen just once and approximately 24% held by the top ten. CD45RO negativity and positive selection for CCR7 defined naive CD8 cells, a population that excluded terminally differentiated effector memory CD45RA+ cells. Sample: naive CD8+ T cells sorted from blood. Receptor source: a young man in good health.

V usage is TRBV7-3 and J usage is TRBJ2-3; perhaps TRBD2 as D (5 bases). This CDR3 is built from 18 residues. Germline loops: CDR1 SGHTA, CDR2 FQGTGA. Deletions cut 0 bases from V and 0 bases from J, with 16 bases between. The CDR3 here is CASSLTGVRRTSTDTQYF. CDR3 nucleotides: TGTGCCAGCAGCTTAACGGGAGTGAGACGGACTAGCACAGATACGCAGTATTTT.

The rearrangement joins TRBV5-4 to TRBJ2-7, with D possibly TRBD2 on 5 matching bases. Trimming took off 2 bases at V and 7 bases at J, with 16 bases between the two ends. Germline V CDR1 and CDR2: SGHNT, YYREEE (reference sequence). This CDR3 is 14 amino acids long. The CDR3, as DNA: TGTGCCAGCAGCTTATGGGATGCCGGAGGTGAGCAGTACTTC. Amino acid sequence: CASSLWDAGGEQYF.

V is TRBV14 and J is TRBJ2-2; 9 bases are a match to TRBD2. This CDR3 spans 18 amino acids. CDR1 and CDR2 from the germline V gene are SGHDN and FVKESK. With 4 bases clipped from V and 3 bases from J, the junction kept 12 bases outside the gene matches. The CDR3: CASSPQHWREGHTGELFF. CDR3 nucleotide sequence: TGTGCCAGCAGCCCACAACATTGGCGGGAGGGACACACCGGGGAGCTGTTTTTT.

The chain combines TRBV7-9 with TRBJ2-3; 13 positions agree with TRBD2. Per the germline V gene, CDR1 is SEHNR and CDR2 is FQNEAQ (reference sequence). The CDR3 spans 18 residues. The junction had 8 bases not matched to a gene; V was cut back by 3 bases and J by 2 bases. The CDR3: CASSFSGTSGTPTDTQYF. The CDR3 DNA follows: TGTGCCAGCAGCTTTTCTGGGACTAGCGGGACCCCCACAGATACGCAGTATTTT. The variable domain in full, with the rest retrieved from reference TRBV7-9 and TRBJ2-3, is DTGVSQNPRHKITKRGQNVTFRCDPISEHNRLYWYRQTLGQGPEFLTYFQNEAQLEKSRLLSDRFSAERPKGSFSTLEIQRTEQGDSAMYLCASSFSGTSGTPTDTQYFGPGTRLTVL.

The V gene is TRBV9, the J gene TRBJ2-7, with 9 positions matching TRBD2. V dropped 4 bases and J dropped 3; count of bases not matched to a gene: 11. From germline, CDR1 is SGDLS and CDR2 YYNGEE. CDR3 length: 16 amino acids. The CDR3 loop is CASSSSRLAEDYEQYF. For the CDR3, the DNA is TGTGCCAGCAGCTCCTCCAGACTAGCGGAGGACTACGAGCAGTACTTC. The full variable domain, its missing parts supplied by reference TRBV9 and TRBJ2-7, is DSGVTQTPKHLITATGQRVTLRCSPRSGDLSVYWYQQSLDQGLQFLIQYYNGEERAKGNILERFSAQQFPDLHSELNLSSLELGDSALYFCASSSSRLAEDYEQYFGPGTRLTVT.

The gene calls are TRBV11-2 and TRBJ2-7, with 10 bases lining up with TRBD1. Germline CDR1 reads SGHAT; CDR2 reads FQNNGV. V gave up 5 bases and J gave up 3 bases; unmatched junction bases: 4. The CDR3 covers 14 residues. CDR3 amino acids: CASSHWDRGYEQYF. As DNA, the CDR3 is TGTGCCAGCAGCCATTGGGACAGGGGCTACGAGCAGTACTTC.

The chain joins TRBV6-1 to TRBJ2-7; TRBD1 aligns across 9 bases. Trimming removed 6 bases from V and 0 bases from J; junction bases left unmatched: 6. This CDR3 region has 15 residues. The germline V gene has CDR1 MNHNS and CDR2 SASEGT. CDR3 DNA: TGTGCCAGCAGGGGACAGGGAGCCCTCTCCTACGAGCAGTACTTC. Its protein product is CASRGQGALSYEQYF.

The V gene is TRBV5-1, the J gene TRBJ2-7; perhaps D is TRBD1 or TRBD2 (5 bases each). Trimming removed 7 bases at V and 3 bases at J, with 20 bases between. Germline lookup yields CDR1 SGHRS and CDR2 YFSETQ. The length of the CDR3 is 15 residues. The CDR3 sequence is CASAVTGTEVYEQYF. The CDR3 bases are TGCGCCAGCGCCGTAACCGGGACGGAGGTCTACGAGCAGTACTTC.

Points on this clone: Other DNA sequences in the sample encode the same CDR3. The chain links TRBV27 to TRBJ1-5, with D unclear. This CDR3 region has 14 residues. CDR1 and CDR2 (germline): MNHEY, SMNVEV (reference sequence). The V end was cut by 2 bases, the J end by 1 base, with 6 bases between. CDR3 amino acids: CASSLGGSNQPQHF. In DNA, the CDR3 is TGTGCCAGCAGTTTAGGAGGAAGCAATCAGCCCCAGCATTTT.

The V call is TRBV9, the J call TRBJ1-2; TRBD1 matches at 9 bases. The J segment lost 2 bases and the V segment lost 2 bases, leaving 7 bases of the junction unmatched. Germline-derived CDR1 and CDR2 are SGDLS and YYNGEE. This CDR3 has 16 amino acids. CDR3 sequence reads: CASSVSGQGTNYGYTF. DNA of the CDR3: TGTGCCAGCAGCGTTTCGGGACAGGGAACCAACTATGGCTACACCTTC.

The chain carries TRBV7-9 and TRBJ2-1; D is undetermined. There are 14 residues in the CDR3. The V gene's germline CDR1 is SEHNR and CDR2 FQNEAQ (reference sequence). V dropped 5 bases and J dropped 5 bases, with 13 bases sitting between them. CDR3: CASSPIQSHNEQFF. The CDR3 DNA reads TGTGCCAGCAGCCCCATTCAGTCCCACAATGAGCAGTTCTTC.

V is TRBV28 and J is TRBJ1-5; perhaps TRBD1 as D (6 bases). The CDR3 consists of 14 residues. Germline lookup yields CDR1 MDHEN and CDR2 SYDVKM. V was cut by 6 bases and J by 6 bases, with 15 bases left in between. This CDR3 reads CASRETGYPQPQHF. The CDR3 DNA reads as TGTGCCAGCAGGGAGACAGGCTACCCTCAGCCCCAGCATTTT.

The chain links TRBV2 to TRBJ2-2; TRBD1 matches at 7 bases. J lost 8 bases, V lost 4 bases, and 13 bases had no gene match. CDR1 is SNHLY, CDR2 FYNNEI, per germline. The CDR3 is 16 residues long. The CDR3 spells CASSVYRQGGSGELFF. DNA of the CDR3: TGTGCCAGCAGTGTTTATCGACAGGGCGGGTCAGGGGAGCTGTTTTTT.

The V gene is TRBV28, the J gene TRBJ2-2; 13 bases line up with TRBD2. The CDR3 length is 16 residues. CDR1 MDHEN and CDR2 SYDVKM come from the germline V gene. V trimming: 7 bases; J trimming: 8 bases; junction bases outside the gene matches: 10. The CDR3 is CASIPGTSGTTGELFF. CDR3 in DNA: TGTGCCAGCATTCCCGGGACTAGCGGGACAACAGGGGAGCTGTTTTTT.

This chain connects TRBV5-1 to TRBJ1-4, with 10 bases identical to TRBD1. CDR3 length: 15 residues. Germline V lookup: CDR1 SGHRS, CDR2 YFSETQ. J lost 4 bases, V lost 4 bases, and 4 bases had no gene match. CDR3 sequence (DNA): TGCGCCAGCAGCAGGACAGGGGGAAGTAATGAAAAACTGTTTTTT. Its translation is CASSRTGGSNEKLFF.

The chain carries TRBV2 and TRBJ2-2, with D possibly being TRBD1 (6 bases). Trimming cost V 4 bases and J 6 bases, with 12 bases left between them. Germline V gene lookup returns CDR1 SNHLY and CDR2 FYNNEI. This CDR3 contains 14 residues. CDR3 sequence: CASSGHRVPGELFF. In DNA form, the CDR3 reads TGTGCCAGCAGTGGACACAGGGTGCCCGGGGAGCTGTTTTTT. Looking up the rest from reference TRBV2 and TRBJ2-2 gives the full variable domain: EPEVTQTPSHQVTQMGQEVILRCVPISNHLYFYWYRQILGQKVEFLVSFYNNEISEKSEIFDDQFSVERPDGSNFTLKIRSTKLEDSAMYFCASSGHRVPGELFFGEGSRLTVL.

The gene calls are TRBV14 and TRBJ2-2; tentatively, D is TRBD1 or TRBD2 (5 bases each). The CDR3 spans 15 residues. The V gene lost 1 base and the J gene lost 4 bases, with 10 bases spanning the gap. CDR1 and CDR2 (germline): SGHDN, FVKESK. The chain's CDR3 is CASSQVRGRTGELFF. Written as DNA, the CDR3 is TGTGCCAGCAGCCAAGTTCGGGGACGCACCGGGGAGCTGTTTTTT.

This chain uses TRBV27 with TRBJ2-1; D gene unclear. This CDR3 spans 14 amino acids. Trimming took 8 bases from V and 2 from J, leaving 13 bases between them. Germline CDR1 is MNHEY and CDR2 is SMNVEV (reference sequence). CDR3: CASRGVQTYNEQFF. The CDR3, as DNA: TGTGCCAGCCGTGGAGTACAGACCTACAATGAGCAGTTCTTC.

The CDR3 DNA reads TGTGCCAGCAGTGTGTCAGGGGGCTTCGAGCAGTACTTC. This encodes CASSVSGGFEQYF. The chain joins TRBV6-1 to TRBJ2-7; 8 positions agree with TRBD1. J lost 6 bases, V lost 4 bases, and 5 bases had no gene match. The CDR3 extends over 13 amino acids. CDR1 is MNHNS, CDR2 SASEGT, per germline.

The chain recombines TRBV5-1 with TRBJ2-1; the D call may be TRBD1 or TRBD2 (5 bases each). This CDR3 is built from 15 residues. The germline gives CDR1 SGHRS, CDR2 YFSETQ. Between the trimmed V and J ends, which lost 4 bases and 4 bases, there was a span of 15 bases. The CDR3 nucleotides read TGCGCCAGCAGCCAAGGGACCAGTCAATACAATGAGCAGTTCTTC. Its protein is CASSQGTSQYNEQFF.

A few counts support this clone. The V call is TRBV6-1, the J call TRBJ2-7, with D perhaps matching TRBD1 (6 bases). This CDR3 is 14 amino acids long. V was pared by 2 bases and J by 6 bases, with 14 bases between. Germline CDR1 and CDR2: MNHNS and SASEGT. This CDR3 reads CASSESDDRLEQYF. As DNA, the CDR3 is TGTGCCAGCAGTGAATCAGACGACAGGCTCGAGCAGTACTTC.

The chain uses TRBV7-9 and TRBJ2-5, with D perhaps matching TRBD1 or TRBD2 (5 bases each). V was trimmed by 1 base and J by 3 bases, leaving 12 bases between them. The germline gives CDR1 SEHNR, CDR2 FQNEAQ (reference sequence). This CDR3 spans 15 amino acids. CDR3: CASSLGPGRKETQYF. CDR3 sequence (DNA): TGTGCCAGCAGCTTAGGCCCGGGACGGAAAGAGACCCAGTACTTC.

V usage is TRBV28 and J usage is TRBJ2-2; TRBD1 matches 7 bases. Germline CDR1 MDHEN, CDR2 SYDVKM. The CDR3 has 13 amino acids. Trimming removed 3 bases from V and 10 bases from J; junction bases left unmatched: 5. CDR3 in amino acids: CASSFEGTEELFF. The CDR3 DNA is TGTGCCAGCAGTTTCGAGGGGACAGAGGAGCTGTTTTTT.

This clone occurred once. This chain uses TRBV2 with TRBJ1-1; D call uncertain. The CDR3 has 12 amino acids. Germline V lookup: CDR1 SNHLY, CDR2 FYNNEI. V lost 7 bases and J lost 1, with 7 bases in between. Written as DNA, the CDR3 is TGTGCCAGCACCGGGAAGAACACTGAAGCTTTCTTT. This sequence encodes CASTGKNTEAFF.

The chain uses TRBV27 and TRBJ2-5; D is unresolved. Per the germline V gene, CDR1 is MNHEY and CDR2 is SMNVEV (reference sequence). V was trimmed by 6 bases and J by 14 bases, leaving 22 bases between them. The CDR3 length is 13 residues. The CDR3 is CASSPSGPAGGYF. The DNA for the CDR3 is TGTGCCAGCAGCCCATCGGGCCCAGCCGGCGGCTACTTC.

V is TRBV19 and J is TRBJ1-1; no clear D gene. V was pared by 3 bases and J by 6 bases, with 11 bases between. This CDR3 spans 13 amino acids. Looked up from germline, CDR1 is LNHDA and CDR2 is SQIVND (reference sequence). The CDR3 here is CASSILDGAEAFF. The CDR3 DNA reads TGTGCCAGTAGTATCCTGGATGGAGCTGAAGCTTTCTTT.

This chain links TRBV19 with TRBJ2-5; 11 bases are shared with TRBD2. Germline lookup yields CDR1 LNHDA and CDR2 SQIVND (reference sequence). The length of the CDR3 is 14 residues. The trim removed 5 bases at V and 5 bases at J, leaving 4 bases unmatched. In nucleotides, the CDR3 is TGTGCCAGTAGTCTAGCGGGAGGAGGCGAGACCCAGTACTTC. It is translated as CASSLAGGGETQYF.

The J gene is TRBJ2-7, the V gene TRBV7-2, with unresolved D. Germline V gene sequence: CDR1 SGHTA, CDR2 FQGNSA. This CDR3 is 15 amino acids long. V was cut by 5 bases and J by 1 base, with 15 bases left in between. The CDR3 sequence is CASSPSEYGSYEQYF. As DNA, the CDR3 is TGTGCCAGCAGCCCTTCTGAGTACGGGTCCTACGAGCAGTACTTC.

This clone was detected a few times. The chain has TRBV7-6 and TRBJ2-1, with D possibly matching TRBD2 (6 bases). Germline assignment: CDR1 SGHVS and CDR2 FNYEAQ. V was clipped by 5 bases and J by 3 bases, with 17 bases between them. The CDR3 spans 16 residues. CDR3 sequence reads: CASSPLAEQIYNEQFF. As DNA, the CDR3 is TGTGCCAGCAGCCCCTTAGCGGAACAGATCTACAATGAGCAGTTCTTC.